This T cell receptor (beta chain) is from a study of cytomegalovirus exposure and HLA in healthy donors. PCR primers comprised 60 Vbeta and 13 Jbeta primers. Profiled with immunoSEQ multiplex PCR; TCRdb holds only in-frame clones, not every one. The table has around 120,000 clones, 55% to 65% seen once. CDR3 length equals 16 residues. V was pared by 1 base and J by 0 bases, with 7 bases between. Germline V gene lookup returns CDR1 LNHDA and CDR2 SQIVND (reference sequence). To note about this clone: Its target is not known.

The study's findings and limits: Most TCR sequences proved rare, with some public TCRs found in many donors. According to a later analysis, donors in an Asian-associated ancestry cluster reportedly had fewer N-insertions than the approximately 720-donor mean.

V is TRBV19 and J is TRBJ2-6; D remains ambiguous. This sequence originates from a woman in her 40s in good health and CMV-seropositive. Sequencing input: PBMCs. The CDR3 region has the DNA TGTGCCAGTAGTATAGGTCTTGTCTCTGGGGCCAACGTCCTGACTTTC. Translated, it gives CASSIGLVSGANVLTF.